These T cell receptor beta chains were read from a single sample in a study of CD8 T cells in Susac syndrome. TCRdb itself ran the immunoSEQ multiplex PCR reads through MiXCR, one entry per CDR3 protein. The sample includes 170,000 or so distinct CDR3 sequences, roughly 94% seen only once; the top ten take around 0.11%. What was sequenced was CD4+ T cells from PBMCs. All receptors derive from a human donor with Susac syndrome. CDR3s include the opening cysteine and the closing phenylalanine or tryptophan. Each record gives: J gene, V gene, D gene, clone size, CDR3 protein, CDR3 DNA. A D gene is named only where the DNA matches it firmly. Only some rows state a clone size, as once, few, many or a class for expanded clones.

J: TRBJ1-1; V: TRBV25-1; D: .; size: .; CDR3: CASSDSWVATEAFF; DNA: TGTGCCAGCAGTGATAGTTGGGTGGCCACTGAAGCTTTCTTT
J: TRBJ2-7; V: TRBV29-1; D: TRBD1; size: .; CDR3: CSVGRGRYEQYF; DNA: TGCAGCGTTGGCAGGGGGCGTTACGAGCAGTACTTC
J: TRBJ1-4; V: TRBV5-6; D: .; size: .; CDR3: CASSSRGNEKLFF; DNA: TGTGCCAGCAGCTCCAGGGGTAATGAAAAACTGTTTTTT
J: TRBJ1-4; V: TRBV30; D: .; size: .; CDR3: CAWGRALNEKLFF; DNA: TGTGCCTGGGGGAGGGCGCTTAATGAAAAACTGTTTTTT
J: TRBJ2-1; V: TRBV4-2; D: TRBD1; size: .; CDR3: CASSQKGRQGGHNEQFF; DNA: TGTGCCAGCAGCCAAAAGGGTCGACAGGGGGGCCACAATGAGCAGTTCTTC
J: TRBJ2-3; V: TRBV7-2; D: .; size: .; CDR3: CASSPVGGRTDTQYF; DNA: TGTGCCAGCAGCCCTGTGGGGGGGCGGACAGATACGCAGTATTTT
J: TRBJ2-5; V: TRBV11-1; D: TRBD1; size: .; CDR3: CASSDNRDRDKETQYF; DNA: TGTGCCAGCAGCGACAACCGGGACAGGGATAAAGAGACCCAGTACTTC
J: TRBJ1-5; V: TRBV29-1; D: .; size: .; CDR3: CSVVDGTSNFQHF; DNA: TGCAGCGTTGTAGACGGGACGTCCAATTTCCAGCATTTT
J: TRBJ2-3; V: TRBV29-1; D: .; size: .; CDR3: CSVVALLNTDTQYF; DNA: TGCAGCGTTGTAGCGCTTCTTAACACAGATACGCAGTATTTT
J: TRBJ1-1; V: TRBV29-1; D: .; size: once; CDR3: CSVSLGGFGTEAFF; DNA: TGCAGCGTTTCACTCGGGGGGTTCGGCACTGAAGCTTTCTTT
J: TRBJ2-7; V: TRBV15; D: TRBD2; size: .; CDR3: CATSRGGGGSYEQYF; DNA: TGTGCCACCAGCAGAGGCGGGGGGGGATCCTACGAGCAGTACTTC
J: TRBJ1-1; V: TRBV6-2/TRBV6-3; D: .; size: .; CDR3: CASLGLNTEAFF; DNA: TGTGCCAGCCTAGGGTTGAACACTGAAGCTTTCTTT
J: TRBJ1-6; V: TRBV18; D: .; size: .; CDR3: CASSPLLRGDNSPLHF; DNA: TGTGCCAGCTCACCACTTTTGCGTGGCGATAATTCACCCCTCCACTTT
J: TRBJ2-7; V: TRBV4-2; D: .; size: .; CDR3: CASSQDKAYTYEQYF; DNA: TGTGCCAGCAGCCAAGATAAGGCCTATACCTACGAGCAGTACTTC
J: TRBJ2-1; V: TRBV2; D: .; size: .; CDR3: CASSVGYNEQFF; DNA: TGTGCCAGCAGTGTTGGGTACAATGAGCAGTTCTTC
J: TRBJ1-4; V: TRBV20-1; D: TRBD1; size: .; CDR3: CSASGGQGGSEKLFF; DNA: TGCAGTGCTAGCGGCGGACAGGGTGGGAGTGAAAAACTGTTTTTT
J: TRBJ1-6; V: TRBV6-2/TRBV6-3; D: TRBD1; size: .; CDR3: CASTQSTGTLSPLHF; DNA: TGTGCCAGCACCCAATCGACAGGGACTTTGTCACCCCTCCACTTT
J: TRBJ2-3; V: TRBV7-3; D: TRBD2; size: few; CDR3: CASSQLAGGTDTQYF; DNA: TGTGCCAGCAGCCAGTTAGCGGGGGGCACAGATACGCAGTATTTT
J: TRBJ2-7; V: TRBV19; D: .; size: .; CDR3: CASSIVGGSYEQYF; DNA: TGTGCCAGTAGTATAGTGGGCGGCTCCTACGAGCAGTACTTC
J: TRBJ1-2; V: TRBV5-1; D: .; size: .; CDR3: CASSLEDSGYTF; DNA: TGCGCCAGCAGCCTAGAGGACTCTGGCTACACCTTC
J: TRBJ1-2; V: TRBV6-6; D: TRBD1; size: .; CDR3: CASSYGSQGYYTF; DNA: TGTGCCAGCAGTTACGGGTCACAGGGGTACTACACCTTC
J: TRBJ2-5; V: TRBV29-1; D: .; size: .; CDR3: CSVGSRETQYF; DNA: TGCAGCGTTGGATCCAGGGAGACCCAGTACTTC
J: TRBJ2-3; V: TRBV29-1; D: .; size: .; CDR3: CSVEFSTDTQYF; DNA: TGCAGCGTTGAGTTCAGCACAGATACGCAGTATTTT
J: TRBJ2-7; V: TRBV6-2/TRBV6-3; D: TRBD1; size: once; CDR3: CAITDRVAYEQYF; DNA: TGTGCCATTACGGACAGGGTGGCGTACGAGCAGTACTTC
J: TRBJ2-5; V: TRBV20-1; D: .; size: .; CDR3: CSASSGSSPIETQYF; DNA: TGCAGTGCTAGCTCCGGCTCCTCTCCTATAGAGACCCAGTACTTC
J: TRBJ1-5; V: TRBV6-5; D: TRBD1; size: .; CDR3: CASSRQGVGNQPQHF; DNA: TGTGCCAGCAGCCGACAGGGTGTCGGCAATCAGCCCCAGCATTTT
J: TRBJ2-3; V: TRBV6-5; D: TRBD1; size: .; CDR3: CASSYLPGTGESTDTQYF; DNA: TGTGCCAGCAGTTACCTTCCTGGGACAGGGGAAAGCACAGATACGCAGTATTTT
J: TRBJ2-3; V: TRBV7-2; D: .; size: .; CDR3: CASRSPGFTDTQYF; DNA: TGTGCCAGCAGGTCACCGGGGTTCACAGATACGCAGTATTTT
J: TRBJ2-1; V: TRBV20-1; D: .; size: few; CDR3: CSARVPGAGRNEQFF; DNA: TGCAGTGCTAGAGTTCCGGGGGCGGGCAGGAATGAGCAGTTCTTC
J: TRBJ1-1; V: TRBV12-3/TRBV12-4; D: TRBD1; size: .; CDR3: CASRGQGNTEAFF; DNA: TGTGCCAGCCGAGGACAGGGCAACACTGAAGCTTTCTTT
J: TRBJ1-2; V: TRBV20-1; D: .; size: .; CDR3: CSARDPGGQGGRYGYTF; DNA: TGCAGTGCTAGAGATCCGGGGGGGCAAGGCGGACGATATGGCTACACCTTC
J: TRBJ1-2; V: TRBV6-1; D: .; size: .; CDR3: CASGVESGYPNYGYTF; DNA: TGTGCCAGCGGGGTCGAGTCAGGGTACCCTAACTATGGCTACACCTTC
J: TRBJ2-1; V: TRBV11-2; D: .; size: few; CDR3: CASSLGPSSYNEQFF; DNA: TGTGCCAGCAGCTTAGGTCCAAGCTCCTACAATGAGCAGTTCTTC
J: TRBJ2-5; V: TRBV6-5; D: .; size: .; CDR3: CASREWETQYF; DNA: TGTGCCAGCAGGGAGTGGGAGACCCAGTACTTC
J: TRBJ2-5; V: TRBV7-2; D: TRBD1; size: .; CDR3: CASSQDRGRETQYF; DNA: TGTGCCAGCAGCCAAGACAGGGGGAGGGAGACCCAGTACTTC
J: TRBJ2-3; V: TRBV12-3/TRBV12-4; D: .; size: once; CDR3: CASSLRHTDTQYF; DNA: TGTGCCAGCAGTTTACGCCACACAGATACGCAGTATTTT
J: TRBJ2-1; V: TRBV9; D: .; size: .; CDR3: CASSVRTATNNEQFF; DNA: TGTGCCAGCAGCGTCCGGACAGCCACTAACAATGAGCAGTTCTTC
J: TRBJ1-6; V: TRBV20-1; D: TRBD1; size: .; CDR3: CSARATQGAIDSPLHF; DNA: TGCAGTGCTAGAGCAACCCAGGGGGCGATAGATTCACCCCTCCACTTT
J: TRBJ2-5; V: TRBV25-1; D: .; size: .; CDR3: CATRAGSQETQYF; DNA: TGTGCCACGCGGGCGGGGTCCCAAGAGACCCAGTACTTC
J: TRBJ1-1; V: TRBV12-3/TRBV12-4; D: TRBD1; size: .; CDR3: CASRRTGGDTEAFF; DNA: TGTGCCAGCAGACGGACAGGGGGCGACACTGAAGCTTTCTTT
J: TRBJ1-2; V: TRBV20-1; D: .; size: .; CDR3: CSAITGYYGYTF; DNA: TGCAGTGCTATAACAGGGTACTATGGCTACACCTTC
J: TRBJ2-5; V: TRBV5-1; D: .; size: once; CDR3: CASSLGVRDGTQYF; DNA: TGCGCCAGCAGCTTGGGGGTCAGGGACGGGACCCAGTACTTC
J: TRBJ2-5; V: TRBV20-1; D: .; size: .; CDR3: CSARPGQETQYF; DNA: TGCAGTGCTAGACCCGGCCAAGAGACCCAGTACTTC
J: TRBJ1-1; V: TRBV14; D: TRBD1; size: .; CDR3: CASSLEDRGKAFF; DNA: TGTGCCAGCAGCCTCGAGGACAGGGGGAAAGCTTTCTTT
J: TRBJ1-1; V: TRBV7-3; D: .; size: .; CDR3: CASSLTGRNTEAFF; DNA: TGTGCCAGCTCACTAACAGGACGGAACACTGAAGCTTTCTTT
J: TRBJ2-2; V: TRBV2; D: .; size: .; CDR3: CASSVGPKTGELFF; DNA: TGTGCCAGCAGTGTTGGTCCCAAAACCGGGGAGCTGTTTTTT
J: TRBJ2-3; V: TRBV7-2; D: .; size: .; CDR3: CASSPGITDTQYF; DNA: TGTGCCAGCAGCCCGGGGATAACAGATACGCAGTATTTT
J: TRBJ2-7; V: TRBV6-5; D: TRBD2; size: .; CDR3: CASSYSGGTEQYF; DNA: TGTGCCAGCAGTTACTCGGGAGGGACCGAGCAGTACTTC